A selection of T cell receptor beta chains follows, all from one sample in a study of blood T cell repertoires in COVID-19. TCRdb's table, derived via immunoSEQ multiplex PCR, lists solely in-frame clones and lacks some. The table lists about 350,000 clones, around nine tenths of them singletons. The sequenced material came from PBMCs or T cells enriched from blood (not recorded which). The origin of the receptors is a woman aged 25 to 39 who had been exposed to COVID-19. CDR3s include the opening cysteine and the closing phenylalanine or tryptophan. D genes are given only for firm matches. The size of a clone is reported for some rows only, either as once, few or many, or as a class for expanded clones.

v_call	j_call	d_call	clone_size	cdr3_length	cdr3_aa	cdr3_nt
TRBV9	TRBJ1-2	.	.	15	CASSPRWGEVYGYTF	TGTGCCAGCAGCCCCCGGTGGGGGGAGGTATATGGCTACACCTTC
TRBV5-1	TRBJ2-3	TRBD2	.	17	CASSSSSGRMGPDTQYF	TGCGCCAGCAGCTCTTCTAGCGGGAGGATGGGACCAGATACGCAGTATTTT
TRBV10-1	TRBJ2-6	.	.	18	CASSESFYRSSGANVLTF	TGCGCCAGCAGTGAGTCGTTCTACAGAAGCTCTGGGGCCAACGTCCTGACTTTC
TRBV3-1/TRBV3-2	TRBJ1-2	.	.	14	CASSQEGVYYGYTF	TGTGCCAGCAGCCAAGAAGGGGTTTACTATGGCTACACCTTC
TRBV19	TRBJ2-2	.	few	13	CASSFASRGELFF	TGTGCCAGTAGTTTTGCTAGCAGAGGGGAGCTGTTTTTT
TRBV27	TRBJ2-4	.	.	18	CASSLISEGDRAKNIQYF	TGTGCCAGCAGTTTAATTTCTGAGGGAGATCGGGCCAAAAACATTCAGTACTTC
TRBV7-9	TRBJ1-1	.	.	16	CASSLAARVGNTEAFF	TGTGCCAGCAGCTTAGCAGCCAGGGTGGGGAACACTGAAGCTTTCTTT
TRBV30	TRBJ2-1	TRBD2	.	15	CAWELALAGINEQFF	TGTGCCTGGGAGCTCGCACTAGCGGGAATCAATGAGCAGTTCTTC
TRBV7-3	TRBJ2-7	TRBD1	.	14	CARTRQGRFYEQYF	TGTGCCAGGACAAGACAGGGGCGATTCTACGAGCAGTACTTC
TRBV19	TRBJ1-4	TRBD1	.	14	CASSMGQGNEKLFF	TGTGCCAGTAGTATGGGACAGGGGAATGAAAAACTGTTTTTT
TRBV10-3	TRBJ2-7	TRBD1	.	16	CAISESGPGQSNEQYF	TGTGCCATCAGTGAGTCGGGCCCGGGACAGAGCAACGAGCAGTACTTC
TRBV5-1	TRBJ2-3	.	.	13	CASSLVPSDTQYF	TGCGCCAGCAGCTTGGTACCTAGTGATACGCAGTATTTT
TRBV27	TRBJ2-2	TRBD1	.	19	CASSLLRGTGIVNTGELFF	TGTGCCAGCAGTTTATTACGCGGGACAGGGATCGTGAACACCGGGGAGCTGTTTTTT
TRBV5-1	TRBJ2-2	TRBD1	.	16	CASSLRQGVNTGELFF	TGCGCCAGCAGCTTGAGACAGGGGGTGAACACCGGGGAGCTGTTTTTT
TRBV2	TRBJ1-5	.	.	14	CASSSDIFNQPQHF	TGTGCCAGCAGTTCGGACATCTTCAATCAGCCCCAGCATTTT